These 17 T cell receptor beta chains came from one sample sequenced in a study of blood T cell repertoires in COVID-19. The data were produced by immunoSEQ multiplex PCR, yet TCRdb's version contains in-frame clones alone and is incomplete. The repertoire consists of 300,000 to 500,000 clones, with approximately 90% occurring once and the leading ten covering 0.95% to 1%. The sequencing sample was made of PBMCs or T cells enriched from blood (not recorded which). The receptors were sampled from a woman younger than 45 with acute COVID-19.

This chain joins TRBV29-1 and TRBJ2-1, with D perhaps TRBD2 (6 bases). The V end lost 7 bases, the J end lost 2 bases, and 9 bases lay between the germline ends. The CDR3 contains 12 residues. Germline V gene sequence: CDR1 SQVTM, CDR2 ANQGSEA. This chain's CDR3 is CSAGGAYNEQFF. In DNA, the CDR3 is TGCAGCGCTGGAGGGGCCTACAATGAGCAGTTCTTC.

This chain joins TRBV30 and TRBJ1-1, with a weak D call TRBD1 (6 bases). V shed 4 bases and J shed 5 bases, with 14 bases lying between them. The CDR3 is 13 residues long. The germline CDR1 and CDR2 sequences are GTSNPN and SVGIG (reference sequence). This CDR3 is CAWMGHLGTEAFF. The CDR3 DNA reads as TGTGCCTGGATGGGACACCTGGGGACTGAAGCTTTCTTT. The variable domain in full, completed from reference TRBV30 and TRBJ1-1, reads SQTIHQWPATLVQPVGSPLSLECTVEGTSNPNLYWYRQAAGRGLQLLFYSVGIGQISSEVPQNLSASRPQDRQFILSSKKLLLSDSGFYLCAWMGHLGTEAFFGQGTRLTVV.

In nucleotides, the CDR3 is TGTGCCAGCAGCCAAGAGGGGCCCCAGACTGAAGCTTTCTTT. Amino acids: CASSQEGPQTEAFF. V is TRBV3-1 (or the pseudogene TRBV3-2) and J is TRBJ1-1, with D tentatively TRBD1 (5 bases). The CDR3 loop spans 14 amino acids. Per the germline V gene, CDR1 is LGHDT and CDR2 is YNNKEL (reference sequence). Trimming left V 0 bases short and J 5 bases short, with 10 bases between.

V gene TRBV20-1 combines with J gene TRBJ1-3, with D unresolved. The germline V gene encodes CDR1 DFQATT and CDR2 SNEGSKA (reference sequence). The length of the CDR3 is 11 residues. CDR3 nucleotides: TGCAGCCCGAACTTCGGAAACACCATATATTTT. Encoded protein: CSPNFGNTIYF.

The chain couples TRBV30 to TRBJ2-3; TRBD1 agrees at 10 bases. Trimming cost V 3 bases and J 2 bases; bases outside gene matches: 11. The CDR3 sequence is 17 residues long. Germline CDR1 reads GTSNPN; CDR2 reads SVGIG (reference sequence). The chain's CDR3 is CAWRGQGPTAYTDTQYF. The CDR3, as DNA: TGTGCCTGGAGGGGACAGGGGCCGACAGCTTACACAGATACGCAGTATTTT. The variable domain in full, with the rest retrieved from reference TRBV30 and TRBJ2-3, is SQTIHQWPATLVQPVGSPLSLECTVEGTSNPNLYWYRQAAGRGLQLLFYSVGIGQISSEVPQNLSASRPQDRQFILSSKKLLLSDSGFYLCAWRGQGPTAYTDTQYFGPGTRLTVL.

The chain uses TRBV9 and TRBJ2-7; tentatively, D is TRBD2 (5 bases). The CDR3 is 16 residues long. Germline V gene lookup returns CDR1 SGDLS and CDR2 YYNGEE. V shed 0 bases and J shed 2 bases, with 15 bases lying between them. CDR3 loop: CASSVGGLGSAYEQYF. CDR3 DNA sequence: TGTGCCAGCAGCGTAGGTGGATTGGGGAGCGCCTACGAGCAGTACTTC.

The gene calls are TRBV10-1 and TRBJ2-3, with TRBD2 identical over 11 bases. V dropped 7 bases and J dropped 5; count of bases not matched to a gene: 8. The CDR3 contains 15 residues. Germline loops: CDR1 WNHNN, CDR2 SYGVQD (reference sequence). CDR3 sequence: CASKTLAGAGDTQYF. In DNA form, the CDR3 reads TGCGCCAGCAAAACACTAGCGGGGGCGGGAGATACGCAGTATTTT.

The gene calls are TRBV3-1 (or the pseudogene TRBV3-2) and TRBJ2-2; no reliable D call. V dropped 0 bases and J dropped 7 bases, with 6 bases sitting between them. Germline-derived CDR1 and CDR2 are LGHDT and YNNKEL (reference sequence). CDR3 size: 13 residues. This CDR3 is CASSQESVGELFF. As DNA, the CDR3 is TGTGCCAGCAGCCAAGAGTCGGTCGGGGAGCTGTTTTTT.

The chain recombines TRBV18 with TRBJ1-5, with TRBD1 matching over 8 bases. Trimming cost V 6 bases and J 3 bases; bases outside gene matches: 4. Germline lookup yields CDR1 KGHSH and CDR2 LQKENI. This CDR3 has 14 residues. Written as DNA, the CDR3 is TGTGCCAGCTCGTTGACAGGGGTCAATCAGCCCCAGCATTTT. Its translation: CASSLTGVNQPQHF.

This rearrangement joins TRBV19 to TRBJ1-6, with a weak D call TRBD1 (6 bases). Germline V gene lookup returns CDR1 LNHDA and CDR2 SQIVND (reference sequence). Trimming shortened V by 0 bases and J by 5 bases, and 11 bases separated the two germline ends. CDR3 length: 16 amino acids. Here the CDR3 DNA reads TGTGCCAGTAGTATAGATGTGGGACAAAATAATTCACCCCTCCACTTT. Its translation is CASSIDVGQNNSPLHF.

As for this clone: One junction end disagrees with the germline gene, perhaps due to a read error. V gene TRBV9 combines with J gene TRBJ2-1, with D unresolved. The CDR3 runs 14 residues. CDR1 and CDR2 (germline): SGDLS, YYNGEE. The CDR3 sequence is CASSSFQTYKEQFF. DNA of the CDR3: TGTGCCAGCAGCTCTTTTCAGACTTACAAAGAGCAGTTCTTC. The whole variable domain, filled in from reference TRBV9 and TRBJ2-1, reads DSGVTQTPKHLITATGQRVTLRCSPRSGDLSVYWYQQSLDQGLQFLIQYYNGEERAKGNILERFSAQQFPDLHSELNLSSLELGDSALYFCASSSFQTYKEQFFGPGTRLTVL.

The V gene is TRBV5-1, the J gene TRBJ1-3; no definite D call. Trimming removed 9 bases at V and 3 bases at J, with 16 bases between. The CDR3 is 14 amino acids. Germline assignment: CDR1 SGHRS and CDR2 YFSETQ. The CDR3 DNA reads TGCGCCACCCGGCCGGGGTTGGATGGAAACACCATATATTTT. This sequence encodes CATRPGLDGNTIYF.

The CDR3 nucleotides read TGCGCCAGCAGCTTGGCCGTACGAGGGGGCGAAGCTTTCTTT. It yields the protein CASSLAVRGGEAFF. The rearrangement uses TRBV5-1 and TRBJ1-1; 7 nucleotides align to TRBD1. Germline trimming cut 0 bases from V and 8 bases from J; bases unmatched to any gene: 7. CDR1 is SGHRS and CDR2 is YFSETQ in the germline V gene. The CDR3 runs to 14 residues.

This chain joins TRBV5-1 and TRBJ1-5; D gene ambiguous. CDR3 size: 14 residues. The germline V gene encodes CDR1 SGHRS and CDR2 YFSETQ. V was trimmed by 4 bases and J by 9 bases, leaving 17 bases between them. In DNA form, the CDR3 reads TGCGCCAGCAGCGTGGACGGAGTTCCTCCGCCCCAGCATTTT. Translated, it gives CASSVDGVPPPQHF.

The chain carries TRBV7-3 and TRBJ1-1; TRBD1 aligns across 8 bases. Trimming at V came to 1 base and at J to 1 base, leaving 8 bases not matched to a gene. Germline CDR1 and CDR2: SGHTA and FQGTGA. CDR3 length: 17 amino acids. The CDR3 DNA reads as TGTGCCAGCAGCTTAATTCCCCTAGGACAGGGGAACACTGAAGCTTTCTTT. Translating gives CASSLIPLGQGNTEAFF.

This chain uses TRBV19 with TRBJ2-7; D may be TRBD1 (5 bases). Germline loops: CDR1 LNHDA, CDR2 SQIVND (reference sequence). The CDR3 length is 15 residues. Trimming cost V 9 bases and J 6 bases, with 24 bases left between them. CDR3 DNA: TGTGCCAGCGCGATCACGGGTCAGGGTTACGGCGAGCAGTACTTC. This gives the protein CASAITGQGYGEQYF.

This sequence joins TRBV5-6 and TRBJ1-3, with D maybe TRBD1 (6 bases). Germline loops: CDR1 SGHDT, CDR2 YYEEEE. The CDR3 spans 15 residues. With 4 bases removed from V and 3 bases from J, the gap between germline ends came to 14 bases. For the CDR3, the DNA is TGTGCCAGCAGCCTCATGCAGGGGCTTGGAAACACCATATATTTT. This codes for CASSLMQGLGNTIYF.